In this sample, the clone carrying this T cell receptor beta chain turned up once. During active infection, Seattle patients enrolled and were then monitored through disease. Per the germline V gene, CDR1 is KGHSH and CDR2 is LQKENI. The V segment lost 5 bases and the J segment 1 base; nucleotides outside the gene matches: 8. CDR3 length: 16 residues. This sample was included in a study of blood T cell repertoires in COVID-19. On the study more broadly: COVID-19 samples, acute and convalescent, were from the United States, Italy and Spain. PBMCs, B-cell-depleted T cells, or T cells were the source of the cDNA or gDNA that made up the material.

In the original analysis: Estimation of nucleated cell counts relied on the amplification of reference gene primers. Profiled with immunoSEQ multiplex PCR; TCRdb holds only in-frame clones, not every one. V, J and clone size are those of that table, while D and trimming were read from the DNA. This sample has over 150,000 clones, with more than 70% found just once. Specimen: peripheral blood. The clonotype comes from a man aged 50 or older with COVID-19, enrolled during active disease. The chain employs TRBV18 and TRBJ1-5; 7 nucleotides agree with TRBD1. CDR3 loop: CASSLTGTASNQPQHF. Written as DNA, the CDR3 is TGTGCCAGCTCATTAACCGGGACAGCCAGCAATCAGCCCCAGCATTTT.